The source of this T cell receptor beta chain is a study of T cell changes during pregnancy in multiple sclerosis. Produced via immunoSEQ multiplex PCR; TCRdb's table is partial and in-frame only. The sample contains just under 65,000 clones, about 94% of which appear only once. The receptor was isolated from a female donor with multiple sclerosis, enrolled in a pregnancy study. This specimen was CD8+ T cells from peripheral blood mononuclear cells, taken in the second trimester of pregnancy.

The CDR3 nucleotides read TGCGCCAGCAGCATTCTAGGGGACGAGCAGTACTTC. Translation: CASSILGDEQYF. The chain uses TRBV5-1 and TRBJ2-7, with D possibly being TRBD1 (5 bases). The germline gives CDR1 SGHRS, CDR2 YFSETQ. The CDR3 consists of 12 residues. The germline V and J ends were trimmed by 4 bases and 5 bases, with 10 bases remaining between them. The full variable domain, rest sourced from reference TRBV5-1 and TRBJ2-7, is KAGVTQTPRYLIKTRGQQVTLSCSPISGHRSVSWYQQTPGQGLQFLFEYFSETQRNKGNFPGRFSGRQFSNSRSEMNVSTLELGDSALYLCASSILGDEQYFGPGTRLTVT.